This T cell receptor beta chain originates from a study of a mutant IDH1 vaccine in newly diagnosed glioma. About the research overall: Eight vaccine injections were given to patients in weeks 1, 3, 5, 7, 11, 15, 19 and 23. The treated population exhibited a male proportion of about 62%, a female proportion of around 40%, and a mean age of roughly 41 years. The study, taken as a whole, reports: Changes to the top peripheral T cell clonotypes appeared unrelated to pseudoprogression.

This clone was recorded only once. Antigen unknown. The CDR3 extends over 15 amino acids. Germline CDR1 is WSHSY and CDR2 is SAAADI. The J segment lost 6 bases and the V segment lost 6 bases, leaving 11 bases of the junction unmatched. Time point noted: week 11, during vaccination. One vaccine dose held 300 ug of mutant IDH1 20-mer peptide and came with topical imiquimod. The method was immunoSEQ multiplex PCR; TCRdb's version includes in-frame clones alone and lacks a portion of them. The data show 38,000 or so clones, 80% seen once. Sequences were derived from peripheral blood mononuclear cells (PBMCs), sampled from a glioma patient whose treatment included an IDH1 peptide vaccine. The rearrangement uses TRBV10-2 and TRBJ2-1; the match to TRBD2 covers 7 bases. This receptor was obtained from a woman aged 25-40 years with glioma. Some clones in this sample may be carry-over from other donors' samples. The CDR3 region is CASRGLAERGNEQFF. CDR3 in DNA: TGCGCCAGCAGGGGGTTAGCGGAGCGGGGCAATGAGCAGTTCTTC.